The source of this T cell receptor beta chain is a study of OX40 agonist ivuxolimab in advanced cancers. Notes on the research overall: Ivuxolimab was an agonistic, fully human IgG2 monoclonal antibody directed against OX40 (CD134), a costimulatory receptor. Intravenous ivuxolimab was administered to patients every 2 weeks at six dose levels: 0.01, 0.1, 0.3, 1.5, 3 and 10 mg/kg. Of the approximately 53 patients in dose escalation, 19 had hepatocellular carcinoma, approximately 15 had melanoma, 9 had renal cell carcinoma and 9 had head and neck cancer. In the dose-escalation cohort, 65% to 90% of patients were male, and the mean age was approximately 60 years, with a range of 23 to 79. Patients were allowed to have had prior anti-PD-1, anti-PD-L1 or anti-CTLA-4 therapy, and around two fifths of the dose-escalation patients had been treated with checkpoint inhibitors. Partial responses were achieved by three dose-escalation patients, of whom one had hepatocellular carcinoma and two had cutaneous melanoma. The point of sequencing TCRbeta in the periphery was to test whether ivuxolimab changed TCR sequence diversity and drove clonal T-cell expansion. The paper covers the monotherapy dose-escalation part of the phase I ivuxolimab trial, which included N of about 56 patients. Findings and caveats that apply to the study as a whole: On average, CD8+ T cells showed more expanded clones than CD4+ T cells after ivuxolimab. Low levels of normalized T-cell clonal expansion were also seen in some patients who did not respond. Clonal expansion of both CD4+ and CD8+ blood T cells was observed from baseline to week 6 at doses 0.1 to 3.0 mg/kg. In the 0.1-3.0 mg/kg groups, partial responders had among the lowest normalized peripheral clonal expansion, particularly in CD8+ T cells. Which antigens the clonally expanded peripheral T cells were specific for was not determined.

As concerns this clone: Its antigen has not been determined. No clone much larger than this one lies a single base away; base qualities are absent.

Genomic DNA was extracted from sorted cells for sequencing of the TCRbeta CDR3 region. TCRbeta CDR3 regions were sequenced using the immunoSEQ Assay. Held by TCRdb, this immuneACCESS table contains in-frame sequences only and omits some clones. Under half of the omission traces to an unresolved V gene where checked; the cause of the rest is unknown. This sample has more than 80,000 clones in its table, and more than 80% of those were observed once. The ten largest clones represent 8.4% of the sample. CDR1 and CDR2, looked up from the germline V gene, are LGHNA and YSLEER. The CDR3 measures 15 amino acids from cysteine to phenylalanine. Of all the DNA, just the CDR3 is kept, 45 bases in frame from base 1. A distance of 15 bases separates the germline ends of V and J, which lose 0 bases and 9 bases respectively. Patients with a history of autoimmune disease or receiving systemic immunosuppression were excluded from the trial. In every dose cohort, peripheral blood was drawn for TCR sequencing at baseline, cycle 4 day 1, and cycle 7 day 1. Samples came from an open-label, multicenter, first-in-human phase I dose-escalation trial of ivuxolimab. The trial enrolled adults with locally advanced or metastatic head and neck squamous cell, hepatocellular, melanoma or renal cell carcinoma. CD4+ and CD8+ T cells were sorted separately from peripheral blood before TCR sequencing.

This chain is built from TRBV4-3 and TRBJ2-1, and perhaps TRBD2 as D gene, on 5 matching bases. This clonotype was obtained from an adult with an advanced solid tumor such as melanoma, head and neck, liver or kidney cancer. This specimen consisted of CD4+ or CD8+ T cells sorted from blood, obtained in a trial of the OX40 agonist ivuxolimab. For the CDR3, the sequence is CASSQDYGGWSEQFF. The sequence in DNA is TGCGCCAGCAGCCAAGATTACGGCGGGTGGAGTGAGCAGTTCTTC.